The next 18 T cell receptor beta chains were all read from a single sample in a study of response to subunit inactivated influenza vaccine (dated by TCRdb to the late 2010s). Library preparation used RT-PCR. These reads were obtained on an Illumina HiSeq 2500. TCRdb trimmed public reads at Q25 via fastp, called clones via MiXCR and kept in-frame beta chains. Rows merge per CDR3 protein into single entries with the most common DNA and genes. Within this sample are 530,000 or so distinct CDR3 sequences, with 25% of them counted one time only. Approximately 2% of the sample belongs to the ten largest clones. Sample: CD4+ T cells sorted from PBMCs, taken 5 days after vaccination. These receptors came from a man in his fifties who received an inactivated influenza vaccine. Donor details come from another sample of the same person, matched by shared clones.

CDR3 region: CASSEKDRYGYTF. Written as DNA, the CDR3 is TGTGCCAGCAGCGAAAAGGATCGCTATGGCTACACCTTC. V gene TRBV7-9 combines with J gene TRBJ1-2; D unresolved. Trimming took 5 bases from V and 4 from J, leaving 11 bases between them. This CDR3 contains 13 residues. The germline V gene encodes CDR1 SEHNR and CDR2 FQNEAQ (reference sequence).

This clonotype was recorded many times. The chain recombines TRBV5-1 with TRBJ2-7, with 13 bases fitting TRBD2. The V and J ends lost 4 bases and 5 bases, in that order; junction bases with no gene match: 9. Germline V gene sequence: CDR1 SGHRS, CDR2 YFSETQ. The CDR3 consists of 16 residues. CDR3 bases: TGCGCCAGCAGCCTCGGACTAGCGGGAGTCGCTGACGAGCAGTACTTC. This encodes CASSLGLAGVADEQYF.

The rearrangement links TRBV2 to TRBJ2-6; TRBD2 matches 12 bases. The CDR3 runs to 18 residues. Germline V lookup: CDR1 SNHLY, CDR2 FYNNEI. The trim removed 7 bases at V and 0 bases at J, leaving 7 bases unmatched. The chain's CDR3 is CASTPGLAGNSGANVLTF. The CDR3 DNA follows: TGTGCCAGCACCCCCGGACTAGCGGGAAACTCTGGGGCCAACGTCCTGACTTTC. Filled out from reference TRBV2 and TRBJ2-6, the complete variable domain reads EPEVTQTPSHQVTQMGQEVILRCVPISNHLYFYWYRQILGQKVEFLVSFYNNEISEKSEIFDDQFSVERPDGSNFTLKIRSTKLEDSAMYFCASTPGLAGNSGANVLTFGAGSRLTVL.

This clonotype was observed a handful of times. CDR3 nucleotide sequence: TGTGCCAGCAGCTTCGGGGCCGGTGGAGAAAAACTGTTTTTT. Translation: CASSFGAGGEKLFF. The chain employs TRBV7-9 and TRBJ1-4; TRBD1 might be the D (5 bases). Looked up from germline, CDR1 is SEHNR and CDR2 is FQNEAQ (reference sequence). CDR3 length equals 14 residues. V shed 3 bases and J shed 8 bases, with 13 bases lying between them.

In this sample, this clonotype turned up a few times. The chain carries TRBV20-1 and TRBJ2-7; 9 bases are a match to TRBD1. The CDR3 sequence is 15 residues long. Germline V gene data show CDR1 as DFQATT and CDR2 as SNEGSKA (reference sequence). J was trimmed by 0 bases and V by 0 bases; bases with no gene match: 3. The DNA for the CDR3 is TGCAGTGCTAGAGAGGGACAGGGAGGCTCCTACGAGCAGTACTTC. Residues: CSAREGQGGSYEQYF.

This clonotype has more than one count but fewer than ten. The gene calls are TRBV7-9 and TRBJ2-1; TRBD1 agrees at 7 bases. Germline CDR1 SEHNR, CDR2 FQNEAQ (reference sequence). This CDR3 spans 14 amino acids. The J segment lost 9 bases and the V segment lost 4 bases, leaving 9 bases of the junction unmatched. The CDR3 here is CASSYLRQGGEQFF. The DNA for the CDR3 is TGTGCCAGCAGCTATCTGAGACAGGGTGGTGAGCAGTTCTTC.

The V call is TRBV20-1, the J call TRBJ2-3; no clear D gene. V lost 3 bases to trimming and J lost 3 bases, with 7 bases between them. The CDR3 contains 12 residues. The germline V gene encodes CDR1 DFQATT and CDR2 SNEGSKA (reference sequence). CDR3 loop: CSASGETDTQYF. The CDR3 coding sequence is TGCAGTGCTAGTGGGGAAACAGATACGCAGTATTTT.

In DNA form, the CDR3 reads TGTGCCAGCAGTGACCAGGGGGGAGATACGCAGTATTTT. The encoded protein is CASSDQGGDTQYF. The V gene is TRBV6-4, the J gene TRBJ2-3, with D possibly being TRBD1 (7 bases). The CDR3 loop spans 13 amino acids. The V end was cut by 2 bases, the J end by 5 bases, with 8 bases between. CDR1 is MRHNA, CDR2 SNTAGT, per germline.

There are a few counts of this clonotype. This chain links TRBV29-1 with TRBJ1-3; D uncertain. The CDR3 loop spans 13 amino acids. The germline CDR1 and CDR2 sequences are SQVTM and ANQGSEA. The germline V and J ends were trimmed by 7 bases and 4 bases, with 14 bases remaining between them. This chain's CDR3 is CSACVSLGNTIYF. CDR3 coding DNA: TGCAGCGCTTGTGTCTCATTAGGAAACACCATATATTTT.

This clonotype turned up a few times. The chain recombines TRBV4-3 with TRBJ2-2; D call uncertain. The CDR3 is 15 amino acids. CDR1 is LGHNA, CDR2 YSLEER, per germline. V lost 1 base to trimming and J lost 3 bases, with 9 bases between them. CDR3 region: CASSQVGTDTGELFF. CDR3 nucleotide sequence: TGCGCCAGCAGCCAAGTGGGTACGGACACCGGGGAGCTGTTTTTT.

In its sample, this clonotype was seen a few times. The chain uses TRBV12-3 or TRBV12-4 and TRBJ2-1; possibly TRBD1 for D (6 bases). The CDR3 has 13 amino acids. V was shortened by 4 bases and J by 6 bases, with 10 bases between the two germline ends. CDR3 in DNA: TGTGCCAGCAGTTATCACAGGGCCAATGAGCAGTTCTTC. Its protein product is CASSYHRANEQFF.

The CDR3 is CASSGDLRSEQFF. The CDR3 DNA is TGTGCCAGCAGCGGTGACCTGAGGAGTGAGCAGTTCTTC. The chain links TRBV5-6 to TRBJ2-1; D uncertain. V dropped 4 bases and J dropped 9 bases, with 14 bases sitting between them. There are 13 residues in the CDR3. The germline CDR1 and CDR2 sequences are SGHDT and YYEEEE.

The chain employs TRBV28 and TRBJ2-4; 8 bases map to TRBD2. This CDR3 comprises 13 residues. Trimming cost V 4 bases and J 7 bases; bases outside gene matches: 3. Looked up from germline, CDR1 is MDHEN and CDR2 is SYDVKM. In nucleotides, the CDR3 is TGTGCCAGCAGTTCAGGGACTAGGAACATTCAGTACTTC. Residues: CASSSGTRNIQYF.

V and J are TRBV4-3 and TRBJ2-7, with D possibly TRBD1 on 5 matching bases. Germline CDR1 LGHNA, CDR2 YSLEER. The CDR3 contains 15 residues. V gave up 0 bases and J gave up 2 bases, with 11 bases separating them. DNA of the CDR3: TGCGCCAGCAGCCAAGATGTGGCAGGGACCTACGAGCAGTACTTC. It codes for CASSQDVAGTYEQYF.

The chain combines TRBV7-2 with TRBJ1-1; D gene unclear. V was pared by 2 bases and J by 0 bases, with 7 bases between. The CDR3 covers 14 residues. Germline V gene data show CDR1 as SGHTA and CDR2 as FQGNSA. The CDR3 nucleotides are TGTGCCAGCAGCTTATATTCAGTGAACACTGAAGCTTTCTTT. As protein: CASSLYSVNTEAFF.

The gene calls are TRBV20-1 and TRBJ2-7, with D unclear. Germline assignment: CDR1 DFQATT and CDR2 SNEGSKA (reference sequence). The CDR3 spans 14 residues. V was cut by 3 bases and J by 0 bases, with 12 bases left in between. As DNA, the CDR3 is TGCAGTGCTAGGCTTGATCCATACTCCTACGAGCAGTACTTC. Translating gives CSARLDPYSYEQYF.

This clonotype was seen more than once but under ten times. The chain links TRBV20-1 to TRBJ1-2, with D hard to call. CDR3 size: 12 residues. Trimming removed 5 bases at V and 4 bases at J, with 11 bases between. The germline V gene has CDR1 DFQATT and CDR2 SNEGSKA (reference sequence). The CDR3 spells CSAQNIGYGYTF. The CDR3 nucleotides read TGCAGTGCTCAGAATATAGGCTATGGCTACACCTTC.

The J gene is TRBJ2-1, the V gene TRBV28; 10 bases are a match to TRBD2. The CDR3 runs 16 residues. The junction had 8 bases not matched to a gene; V was cut back by 6 bases and J by 3 bases. Germline lookup yields CDR1 MDHEN and CDR2 SYDVKM. In DNA form, the CDR3 reads TGTGCCAGCAGACAAAGGACTAGCGGACTCTACAATGAGCAGTTCTTC. This sequence encodes CASRQRTSGLYNEQFF.